This entry lists 16 T cell receptor beta chains sequenced from one sample in a study of shared clonotypes between healthy human individuals. Using immunoSEQ multiplex PCR, the repertoire was profiled, and TCRdb retains in-frame clones only, with some absent. Of 550,000 to 700,000 clones in the sample, less than 80% are singletons; the top ten hold around 2%. Input material: memory CD4+ T cells sorted from blood. This sample's subset: CD45RA-negative fraction. Receptor source: a woman under 40 in good health.

This clone was seen a few times. The chain recombines TRBV30 with TRBJ2-7; TRBD1 is a possible D gene (5 bases). The germline CDR1 and CDR2 sequences are GTSNPN and SVGIG (reference sequence). V lost 0 bases and J 2 bases, leaving 11 bases between the germline ends. CDR3 length: 14 residues. The CDR3 DNA is TGTGCCTGGAGTGTAGGGGCGGTAACCTACGAGCAGTACTTC. Protein: CAWSVGAVTYEQYF.

Points on this clone: The sample contains more than one DNA sequence encoding this CDR3. The V gene is TRBV5-1, the J gene TRBJ1-4, with unresolved D. This CDR3 contains 13 residues. The V end lost 0 bases, the J end lost 6 bases, and 6 bases lay between the germline ends. Per the germline V gene, CDR1 is SGHRS and CDR2 is YFSETQ. This chain's CDR3 is CASSLAPDEKLFF. The CDR3 DNA sequence: TGCGCCAGCAGCTTGGCGCCAGATGAAAAACTGTTTTTT.

J is TRBJ2-1 and V is TRBV20-1; D unclear. Per germline, CDR1 DFQATT and CDR2 SNEGSKA (reference sequence). Deletions cut 4 bases from V and 5 bases from J, with 6 bases between. CDR3 length: 11 residues. The CDR3 sequence: CSANEHNEQFF. The CDR3 DNA reads as TGCAGTGCTAACGAGCACAATGAGCAGTTCTTC.

The rearrangement links TRBV19 to TRBJ2-2, with D possibly called TRBD1 or TRBD2 (7 bases each). Per the germline V gene, CDR1 is LNHDA and CDR2 is SQIVND (reference sequence). V was shortened by 2 bases and J by 7 bases, with 17 bases between the two germline ends. This CDR3 is 16 amino acids long. In nucleotides, the CDR3 is TGTGCCAGTAGTATACCCGAACAGGGGAGGGGCGGGGAGCTGTTTTTT. Residues: CASSIPEQGRGGELFF.

This rearrangement joins TRBV4-1 to TRBJ1-4; TRBD1 aligns across 7 bases. Per the germline V gene, CDR1 is MGHRA and CDR2 is YSYEKL. With V trimmed by 1 base and J by 4 bases, 3 bases remained unmatched. The CDR3 is 15 amino acids. This CDR3 reads CASSQGGQFNEKLFF. The CDR3 DNA sequence: TGCGCCAGCAGCCAAGGGGGACAGTTTAATGAAAAACTGTTTTTT.

This chain links TRBV5-1 with TRBJ2-1; 8 bases are a match to TRBD2. CDR1 SGHRS and CDR2 YFSETQ come from the germline V gene. CDR3 length equals 13 residues. The ends lost 2 bases at V and 9 bases at J; junction bases unmatched: 4. CDR3 DNA: TGCGCCAGCAGCTTTGGGGCGGGAGGTGAGCAGTTCTTC. Translating gives CASSFGAGGEQFF.

J is TRBJ1-4 and V is TRBV30, with D unresolved. V lost 2 bases, J lost 0 bases, and 13 bases lay in between. This CDR3 has 16 residues. Germline assignment: CDR1 GTSNPN and CDR2 SVGIG (reference sequence). CDR3 residues: CAWSIRTVTTNEKLFF. In DNA, the CDR3 is TGTGCCTGGAGTATTCGGACGGTCACAACTAATGAAAAACTGTTTTTT.

This clone was observed a handful of times. CDR3 coding DNA: TGTGCCAGCAGCTTACAGGGGGCCCCTGGGGGCTACACCTTC. Amino acids: CASSLQGAPGGYTF. The chain has TRBV5-4 and TRBJ1-2; 9 bases fit TRBD1. The V segment lost 2 bases and the J segment 8 bases; nucleotides outside the gene matches: 7. Germline V gene sequence: CDR1 SGHNT, CDR2 YYREEE (reference sequence). CDR3 length: 14 residues.

This chain joins TRBV4-2 and TRBJ2-3; 14 bases are a match to TRBD2. The CDR3 is made up of 19 amino acids. Germline assignment: CDR1 LGHNA and CDR2 YNFKEQ. J was trimmed by 2 bases and V by 0 bases; bases with no gene match: 7. The chain's CDR3 is CASSQDRLAGGGPTDTQYF. DNA for the CDR3: TGTGCCAGCAGCCAAGATAGACTAGCGGGAGGGGGACCCACAGATACGCAGTATTTT.

V usage is TRBV6-1 and J usage is TRBJ2-2; perhaps TRBD1 as D (6 bases). Between the trimmed V and J ends, which lost 7 bases and 3 bases, there was a span of 15 bases. The germline V gene has CDR1 MNHNS and CDR2 SASEGT. This CDR3 spans 15 amino acids. Here the CDR3 DNA reads TGTGCCAGCACTTGGAACAGGGAGTACACCGGGGAGCTGTTTTTT. This translates into CASTWNREYTGELFF.

The gene calls are TRBV28 and TRBJ2-1, with 7 bases matching TRBD2. V trimming: 4 bases; J trimming: 9 bases; junction bases outside the gene matches: 12. Looked up from germline, CDR1 is MDHEN and CDR2 is SYDVKM. This CDR3 is built from 15 residues. The CDR3 region is CASSSRLALMVEQFF. The CDR3 bases are TGTGCCAGCAGTTCACGACTAGCTCTTATGGTTGAGCAGTTCTTC.

This clone was counted many times. V gene TRBV19 combines with J gene TRBJ1-4; D uncertain. The CDR3 totals 17 residues. Trimming cost V 3 bases and J 0 bases, with 14 bases left between them. Germline V gene data show CDR1 as LNHDA and CDR2 as SQIVND (reference sequence). The CDR3 DNA is TGTGCCAGTAGTATCGCAGCGGCAGCAGCAACTAATGAAAAACTGTTTTTT. Its translation: CASSIAAAAATNEKLFF.

The V gene is TRBV11-3, the J gene TRBJ2-2; D not resolved. V was pared by 1 base and J by 6 bases, with 6 bases between. This CDR3 has 13 residues. CDR1 is SGHNT, CDR2 YENEEA, per germline. The CDR3 protein is CASSLGVPGELFF. In DNA, the CDR3 is TGTGCCAGCAGCTTAGGGGTTCCCGGGGAGCTGTTTTTT.

The rearrangement joins TRBV18 to TRBJ1-1, with unresolved D. Between the trimmed V and J ends, which lost 3 bases and 3 bases, there was a span of 8 bases. The V gene's germline CDR1 is KGHSH and CDR2 LQKENI. This CDR3 has 13 residues. The CDR3 region has the DNA TGTGCCAGCTCACCTTACAAGGACACTGAAGCTTTCTTT. Protein: CASSPYKDTEAFF.

The chain uses TRBV7-2 and TRBJ2-3; D is ambiguous. Germline V CDR1 and CDR2: SGHTA, FQGNSA. CDR3 length: 16 residues. V gave up 1 base and J gave up 2 bases, with 13 bases separating them. Here the CDR3 DNA reads TGTGCCAGCAGCTTAGGCTACGTAATAAACACAGATACGCAGTATTTT. It translates to CASSLGYVINTDTQYF.

This clone was seen just once. This rearrangement joins TRBV11-2 to TRBJ2-3; the match to TRBD2 covers 14 bases. CDR1 SGHAT and CDR2 FQNNGV come from the germline V gene. CDR3 length equals 17 residues. The junction had 8 bases not matched to a gene; V was cut back by 5 bases and J by 4 bases. CDR3 protein: CASSPRLAGGPADTQYF. The CDR3 DNA follows: TGTGCCAGCAGCCCCCGACTAGCGGGAGGGCCCGCAGATACGCAGTATTTT.